This TCR beta chain is from a study of OX40 agonist ivuxolimab in advanced cancers. Whole-study results and caveats: Relative to CD4+ cells, CD8+ T cells on average had more expanded clones.

The CDR3 contains 13 residues. V was pared by 8 bases and J by 0 bases, with 8 bases between. Germline V gives CDR1 SNHLY, CDR2 FYNNEI. Of note for this clone: What it binds is not known.

Profiling relied on immunoSEQ multiplex PCR, and the TCRdb table lists in-frame clones only, not all of them. Of roughly 65,000 clones listed, 80% to 90% are singletons. This sample comprised CD4+ or CD8+ T cells sorted from blood, obtained in a trial of the OX40 agonist ivuxolimab. The J gene is TRBJ1-3, the V gene TRBV2; D possibly corresponds to TRBD1 (6 bases). The sequence was obtained from an adult with an advanced solid tumor such as melanoma, head and neck, liver or kidney cancer. In DNA, the CDR3 is TGTGCCAGCCCGACAGGCTCTGGAAACACCATATATTTT. It codes for CASPTGSGNTIYF. The complete variable domain, with remaining parts taken from reference TRBV2 and TRBJ1-3, reads EPEVTQTPSHQVTQMGQEVILRCVPISNHLYFYWYRQILGQKVEFLVSFYNNEISEKSEIFDDQFSVERPDGSNFTLKIRSTKLEDSAMYFCASPTGSGNTIYFGEGSWLTVV.